This T cell receptor beta chain was documented in a study of shared clonotypes between healthy human individuals. Study outcomes and limitations: Rarefaction revealed incomplete sorted-subset sequencing despite large depth.

For sorted subsets, approximately 200 ng DNA per replicate equaled some 27,000 T cell genomes. In the authors' workflow: Junction-only sequences without quality scores were provided by ImmunoSEQ, so filtering was different. Sequencing was performed with immunoSEQ multiplex PCR; in TCRdb, only in-frame clones are kept and a portion is missing. Clone size and V and J calls were adopted from that table, with D and trimming inferred from the DNA. The sample consists of some 2.1 million clones, approximately 95% of them appearing once. This CDR3 region has 14 residues. V shed 3 bases and J 4 bases; nucleotides not matched to a gene: 4. Germline assignment: CDR1 MDHEN and CDR2 SYDVKM. Notes on this clone: Its antigen remains unidentified.

Sequencing was performed on naive CD4+ T cells sorted from blood. The subset denotes: CD45RA+ positively selected. The chain employs TRBV28 and TRBJ1-1, with 8 bases lining up with TRBD1. This clonotype was sampled from a man between 18 and 35 years old in good health. The CDR3: CASSLQGAPTEAFF. CDR3 nucleotides: TGTGCCAGCAGTTTGCAGGGGGCCCCCACTGAAGCTTTCTTT. The full variable domain, in which reference TRBV28 and TRBJ1-1 provide the parts outside the CDR3, is DVKVTQSSRYLVKRTGEKVFLECVQDMDHENMFWYRQDPGLGLRLIYFSYDVKMKEKGDIPEGYSVSREKKERFSLILESASTNQTSMYLCASSLQGAPTEAFFGQGTRLTVV.